These T cell receptor beta chains were read from a single sample in a study of identical twins. TCRdb analysed the 5' RACE reads with MiXCR anew, one entry per CDR3 protein. The table has some 790,000 distinct CDR3 sequences, roughly 18% seen once. This sample also belongs to another study, concerning T cells expressing NK-cell markers.

Sequencing was performed on PBMCs. The receptors were sampled from a woman between 18 and 30 years old in good health. The CDR3 runs from the conserved cysteine through the conserved F or W. D genes are given only for firm matches. Where a row states a size, it is once, few, many or the class of an expanded clone; other rows omit it.

DNA | CDR3 | J | V | D | size | length
TGTGCCAGCAGCTTAATTAAGAATTCGGGATTGCGCCCCCAGTACTTC | CASSLIKNSGLRPQYF | TRBJ2-5 | TRBV7-6 | NA | NA | 16
TGTGCCAGCAGCTCCTCGGTATCTGGGGCCAACGTCCTGACTTTC | CASSSSVSGANVLTF | TRBJ2-6 | TRBV5-5 | NA | few | 15
TGTGCCAGCAGCCCTAGGAGCGGTGGGGGAGAGACCCAGTACTTC | CASSPRSGGGETQYF | TRBJ2-5 | TRBV7-9 | NA | NA | 15
TGTGCCAGCAGCCCGGGACTTCGGTCCGAGCAGTACTTC | CASSPGLRSEQYF | TRBJ2-7 | TRBV12-3/TRBV12-4 | NA | NA | 13
TGTGCCAGCAGCTTAGGGTATCGTACGGGCTCTGAAGCTTTCTTT | CASSLGYRTGSEAFF | TRBJ1-1 | TRBV7-2 | NA | few | 15
TGCAGTGCTAGTCGGGACCTAAATGAAAAACTGTTTTTT | CSASRDLNEKLFF | TRBJ1-4 | TRBV20-1 | NA | few | 13
TGCGCCAGCAGTGAGGCGACAGGAGCCTACGAGCAGTACTTC | CASSEATGAYEQYF | TRBJ2-7 | TRBV10-2 | NA | few | 14
TGCAGTGCTTCTCGGGACAGAGAAACCGGGGAGCTGTTTTTT | CSASRDRETGELFF | TRBJ2-2 | TRBV20-1 | TRBD1 | few | 14
TGTGCCAGCAGCTTGGGCCCCGGACAAGTTAACTATGGCTACACCTTC | CASSLGPGQVNYGYTF | TRBJ1-2 | TRBV5-5 | NA | NA | 16
TGTGCCAGCAGCGTAGTGGGGGGAGCCGGGGAGCTGTTTTTT | CASSVVGGAGELFF | TRBJ2-2 | TRBV9 | NA | NA | 14
TGTGCCAGCTCACCCCTGGGGGGCCGGGGCGGTAGGTCCTACGAGCAGTACTTC | CASSPLGGRGGRSYEQYF | TRBJ2-7 | TRBV18 | NA | NA | 18
TGTGCCAGCAGTTCCCCCACAGGGGAGCGCTACAATGAGCAGTTCTTC | CASSSPTGERYNEQFF | TRBJ2-1 | TRBV6-2/TRBV6-3 | TRBD1 | few | 16
TGTGCCAGCAGCGCGACAGTCACTGAAGCTTTCTTT | CASSATVTEAFF | TRBJ1-1 | TRBV5-5 | NA | NA | 12
TGCGCCAGCAGCTTGGTTTCGAGAGTAACAGAGACCCAGTACTTC | CASSLVSRVTETQYF | TRBJ2-5 | TRBV5-1 | NA | NA | 15
TGTGCCAGCAGGACTAGCGCAGCGGGTTACAATGAGCAGTTCTTC | CASRTSAAGYNEQFF | TRBJ2-1 | TRBV12-3/TRBV12-4 | TRBD2 | NA | 15
TGTGCCAGCAGCCGCCGCGTACAGGGCAACTATGGCTACACCTTC | CASSRRVQGNYGYTF | TRBJ1-2 | TRBV14 | NA | NA | 15
TGCAGTGCTTCTACCCGTCGGGGGAACACTGAAGCTTTCTTT | CSASTRRGNTEAFF | TRBJ1-1 | TRBV20-1 | NA | NA | 14
TGTGCCAGCAGCCCCGACAGCTACGGCACTGAAGCTTTCTTT | CASSPDSYGTEAFF | TRBJ1-1 | TRBV7-3 | NA | NA | 14
TGCAGTGCTAGAGATCGCGGCGCTAGCGGGGGGATTAGGCAAGAGACCCAGTACTTC | CSARDRGASGGIRQETQYF | TRBJ2-5 | TRBV20-1 | TRBD2 | few | 19
TGCGCCAGCAGCTTCCTTGGGGGGTCGCAAGAGACCCAGTACTTC | CASSFLGGSQETQYF | TRBJ2-5 | TRBV5-1 | NA | NA | 15
TGCGCCAGCAGCGTCCTTGGACTGGAGGTGACAGATACGCAGTATTTT | CASSVLGLEVTDTQYF | TRBJ2-3 | TRBV5-1 | NA | NA | 16
TGTGCCAGCAGCAACTCGGCGGGATCTGAGACCCAGTACTTC | CASSNSAGSETQYF | TRBJ2-5 | TRBV21-1 | NA | few | 14
TGTGCCAGCAGTCACGGAGGAGGGGAAAAACTGTTTTTT | CASSHGGGEKLFF | TRBJ1-4 | TRBV12-3/TRBV12-4 | NA | many | 13
TGCAGTGCTAATCCGGGCCTCAGGGAGTATTTT | CSANPGLREYF | TRBJ2-3 | TRBV20-1 | NA | NA | 11
TGTGCCAGCACCCCCCACAAGCGGGGGGGTGAGCAGTTCTTC | CASTPHKRGGEQFF | TRBJ2-1 | TRBV12-3/TRBV12-4 | TRBD2 | few | 14
TGTGCCAGCAGCTTAGGAGGACAGGGGTTCTCCTACGAGCAGTACTTC | CASSLGGQGFSYEQYF | TRBJ2-7 | TRBV7-2 | TRBD1 | few | 16
TGCAGTGCTCGCATCGGGACAGGAAGGAACACTGAAGCTTTCTTT | CSARIGTGRNTEAFF | TRBJ1-1 | TRBV20-1 | TRBD1 | NA | 15
TGTGCCAGCCGCCCGTGGGCTACTGAAGCTTTCTTT | CASRPWATEAFF | TRBJ1-1 | TRBV12-3/TRBV12-4 | NA | few | 12
TGTGCCAGCAGTTTATGGGGTACCAATGAGCAGTTCTTC | CASSLWGTNEQFF | TRBJ2-1 | TRBV27 | NA | few | 13
TGTGCCAGCAGCTTTACGTTAGACTACGAGCAGTACTTC | CASSFTLDYEQYF | TRBJ2-7 | TRBV7-9 | NA | few | 13
TGCAGTGCTAGGGGGCGTCCGGGACAGGCGCACGAGCAGTACTTC | CSARGRPGQAHEQYF | TRBJ2-7 | TRBV20-1 | TRBD1 | NA | 15
TGTGCCAGCAGCCTTACCCGGACTAGCCTGTTCTTC | CASSLTRTSLFF | TRBJ2-1 | TRBV12-3/TRBV12-4 | TRBD2 | once | 12
TGCGCCAGCACCCCCAGGGGAGGAGATGAAAAACTGTTTTTT | CASTPRGGDEKLFF | TRBJ1-4 | TRBV5-1 | NA | NA | 14
TGTGCCAGCAGTCCTAGACCCCGGACACGCCCGTTCTATGGCTACACCTTC | CASSPRPRTRPFYGYTF | TRBJ1-2 | TRBV6-1 | NA | NA | 17
TGTGCCAGCAGTTACATACCTTCACAGGGTAAAGCTTTCTTT | CASSYIPSQGKAFF | TRBJ1-1 | TRBV6-5 | NA | many | 14
TGCGCCAGCTCTCCGGGGGCAAGTGATGGGTATGGCTACACCTTC | CASSPGASDGYGYTF | TRBJ1-2 | TRBV5-1 | NA | NA | 15
TGCAGTGCTCCCCCTGTTCTTAGTGGTGGGGCCAACGTCCTGACTTTC | CSAPPVLSGGANVLTF | TRBJ2-6 | TRBV20-1 | NA | NA | 16
TGCAGTGCTAGAGATTTGGACAGCTACACAGATACGCAGTATTTT | CSARDLDSYTDTQYF | TRBJ2-3 | TRBV20-1 | NA | few | 15
TGTGCCAGCAGTGAGGACTTGGATGAGCAGTTCTTC | CASSEDLDEQFF | TRBJ2-1 | TRBV12-3/TRBV12-4 | NA | few | 12
TGTGCCAGCAGCCAAGATCAGGGGGGTTCGACCTACGAGCAGTACTTC | CASSQDQGGSTYEQYF | TRBJ2-7 | TRBV3-1 | NA | few | 16
TGTGCCAGCAGCTCGCAAGCGGGAGGGGGAGATGAGCAGTTCTTC | CASSSQAGGGDEQFF | TRBJ2-1 | TRBV11-2 | TRBD2 | NA | 15